The clone carrying this TCR beta chain showed up just a few times. The sample is drawn from a study of blood T cell repertoires in COVID-19. For the study at large: Acute-phase and convalescent COVID-19 samples originated in the United States, Italy and Spain. T cells, B-cell-depleted T cells, or PBMCs provided the cDNA or gDNA that served as material.

Data came from immunoSEQ multiplex PCR; TCRdb stores just in-frame clones and leaves some out. Here the sample spans tens of thousands of clones, 84% being singletons. V dropped 6 bases and J dropped 4; count of bases not matched to a gene: 5. Germline V gene lookup returns CDR1 SGHTA and CDR2 FQGNSA. The CDR3 covers 14 residues. The chain carries TRBV7-2 and TRBJ2-1; TRBD1 agrees at 8 bases. The receptor was isolated from a human donor in a cohort sampled during active COVID-19. Sample: peripheral blood. The CDR3 here is CASSRQGSYNEQFF. The CDR3 bases are TGTGCCAGCAGTAGACAGGGGTCTTACAATGAGCAGTTCTTC.